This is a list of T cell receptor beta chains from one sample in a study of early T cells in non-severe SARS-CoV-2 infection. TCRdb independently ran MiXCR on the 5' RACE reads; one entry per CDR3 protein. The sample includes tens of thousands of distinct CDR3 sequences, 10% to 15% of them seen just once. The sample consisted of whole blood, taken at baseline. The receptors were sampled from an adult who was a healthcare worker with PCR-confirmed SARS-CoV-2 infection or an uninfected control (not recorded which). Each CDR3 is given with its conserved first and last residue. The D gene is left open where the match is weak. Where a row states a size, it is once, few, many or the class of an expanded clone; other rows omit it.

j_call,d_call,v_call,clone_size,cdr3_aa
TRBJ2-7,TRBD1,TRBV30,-,CAWSLTGFRYEQYF
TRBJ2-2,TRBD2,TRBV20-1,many,CSAVTAGEEAGELFF
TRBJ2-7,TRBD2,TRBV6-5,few,CASSYKPSSGGSYEQYF
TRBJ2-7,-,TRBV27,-,CASSLTVSSSYEQYF
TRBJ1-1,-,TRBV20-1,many,CSAEGGHTEAFF
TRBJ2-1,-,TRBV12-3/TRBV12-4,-,CASSSWTASNEQFF
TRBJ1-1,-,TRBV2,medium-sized,CASRGAGTANTEAFF
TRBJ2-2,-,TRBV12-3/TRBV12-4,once,CASSGTANTGELFF
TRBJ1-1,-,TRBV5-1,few,CASSAQDPANTEAFF
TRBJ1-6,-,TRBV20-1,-,CSARDQEAGENSPLHF
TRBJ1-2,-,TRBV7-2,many,CASSPIWGGENGYTF
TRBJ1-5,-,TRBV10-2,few,CASSTDRLNQPQHF
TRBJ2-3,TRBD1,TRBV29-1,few,CSVEQGADTQYF
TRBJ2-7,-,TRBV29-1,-,CSVMLHEQYF
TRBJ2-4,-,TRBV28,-,CASSLWGGSKNIQYF
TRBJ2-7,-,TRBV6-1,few,CASSEVGYEQYF
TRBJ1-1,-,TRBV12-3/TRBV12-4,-,CASSLEQGPNTEAFF
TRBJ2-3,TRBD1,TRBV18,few,CASSQTGTDTQYF
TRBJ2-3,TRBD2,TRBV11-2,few,CASSHLAGGTDTQYF
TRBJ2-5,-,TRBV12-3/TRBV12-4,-,CASSLAAAKTQYF
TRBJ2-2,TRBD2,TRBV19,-,CASSPGLAGVPGELFF
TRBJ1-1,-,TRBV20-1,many,CSARLGLNTEAFF
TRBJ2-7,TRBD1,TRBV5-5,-,CASTQGAATYEQYF
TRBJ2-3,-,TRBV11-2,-,CACSSYRVADTQYF
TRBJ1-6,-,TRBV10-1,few,CASSDTANSPLHF